The clone carrying this T cell receptor beta chain was detected ten times or more. Unique molecular identifiers were attached to individual cDNA molecules. Via MiXCR, TCRdb re-called the 5' RACE reads, giving one row per CDR3 protein. This table has 30,000 to 40,000 distinct CDR3 sequences, 6% to 8% appearing once. This specimen belongs to a study of early T cells in non-severe SARS-CoV-2 infection. Study-wide context: From unsorted whole blood, bulk RNA was sequenced, and the chains remained unpaired.

This CDR3 has 13 residues. Germline V gives CDR1 KGHDR, CDR2 SFDVKD. Trimming cost V 9 bases and J 3 bases, with 11 bases left between them. Material: whole blood, obtained at baseline. This chain connects TRBV24-1 to TRBJ1-5, with D perhaps matching TRBD1 (5 bases). The sequence came from an adult who was a healthcare worker with PCR-confirmed SARS-CoV-2 infection or an uninfected control (not recorded which). CDR3 in amino acids: CATSRDANQPQHF. CDR3 nucleotides: TGTGCCACCTCCAGGGACGCCAATCAGCCCCAGCATTTT.